This entry describes one T cell receptor (beta chain). This specimen comes from a study of shared clonotypes between healthy human individuals. It was CD45RO-negative cells, positively selected for CCR7, that made up naive CD8 cells, with terminally differentiated effector memory CD45RA+ cells excluded. Germline loops: CDR1 SGDLS, CDR2 YYNGEE. CDR3 size: 14 residues. Trimming took 7 bases from V and 3 from J, leaving 17 bases between them. The assay was immunoSEQ multiplex PCR, and TCRdb's table has in-frame clones only and misses some. The data contain about 2.2 million clones, around 93% of them singletons.

Sequencing was performed on naive CD8+ T cells from PBMCs. This rearrangement joins TRBV9 to TRBJ2-7, with a possible D match to TRBD2 (5 bases). The sequence came from a young man in good health. Some clones in this sample may be carry-over from other donors' samples. The chain's CDR3 is CASSAGDPGYEQYF. The CDR3 DNA follows: TGTGCCAGCTCAGCCGGGGATCCCGGCTACGAGCAGTACTTC. Using reference TRBV9 and TRBJ2-7 for the parts outside the CDR3, the full variable domain is DSGVTQTPKHLITATGQRVTLRCSPRSGDLSVYWYQQSLDQGLQFLIQYYNGEERAKGNILERFSAQQFPDLHSELNLSSLELGDSALYFCASSAGDPGYEQYFGPGTRLTVT.